Listed here is a single T cell receptor beta chain. The same CDR3 arises from other DNA sequences in this sample as well. This entry belongs to a study of cytomegalovirus exposure and HLA in healthy donors. In the PCR, 60 Vbeta and 13 Jbeta primers were used. As originally analysed: It was a later analysis that counted roughly 80 million unique TCR beta chains, of which roughly 10 million were shared. Using immunoSEQ multiplex PCR, the repertoire was profiled, and TCRdb retains in-frame clones only, with some absent. That table supplies the V and J calls and clone size; D and trimming were determined from the DNA. The repertoire consists of roughly 100,000 clones, with over 80% occurring once and the leading ten covering 6.9%. V trimming: 3 bases; J trimming: 1 base; junction bases outside the gene matches: 2. The CDR3 covers 15 residues. The germline gives CDR1 LGHNA, CDR2 YNFKEQ.

The sequenced sample consisted of PBMCs. This chain joins TRBV4-2 and TRBJ2-5; TRBD2 aligns across 10 bases. The origin of this receptor is a man younger than 45 in good health and CMV-seropositive. CDR3 amino acids: CASSQERGGQETQYF. The CDR3 coding sequence is TGTGCCAGCAGCCAGGAGCGGGGGGGCCAAGAGACCCAGTACTTC.